Below, one T cell receptor (beta chain) is given with its context. The antigen is undetermined. Trimming pared 2 bases from V and 3 bases from J, leaving 11 bases between. CDR3 size: 15 residues. Looked up from germline, CDR1 is SGHVS and CDR2 is FQNEAQ. The protocol was immunoSEQ multiplex PCR, while the TCRdb copy is restricted to in-frame clones and leaves out a portion. The repertoire holds 100,000 to 150,000 clones, with about nine tenths as singletons. The data derive from a study of T cell responses to AZD1222 COVID-19 vaccine. General observations from the study: Among vaccine-associated CD4 TCRs, coverage spanned spike, with dominance at 160-218 and 743-854.

The chain links TRBV7-8 to TRBJ2-1; D perhaps matches TRBD2 (5 bases). The sequencing used peripheral blood, collected on day 0 of MenACWY control vaccination. This TCR came from an adult in good health. The CDR3 nucleotides are TGTGCCAGCAGCTTAAACGGACTCGACTACAATGAGCAGTTCTTC. Translating it yields CASSLNGLDYNEQFF. Supplemented by reference TRBV7-8 and TRBJ2-1, the full variable domain reads GAGVSQSPRYKVAKRGQDVALRCDPISGHVSLFWYQQALGQGPEFLTYFQNEAQLDKSGLPSDRFFAERPEGSVSTLKIQRTQQEDSAVYLCASSLNGLDYNEQFFGPGTRLTVL.